The 24 T cell receptor beta chains given below trace back to one sample, sequenced in a study of T-cell reconstitution after alpha-beta-depleted transplantation in children. Using unique molecular identifiers, the investigators prepared the TCRbeta library. TCRdb re-analysed the PCR reads in MiXCR, keeping a single row per CDR3 protein. The sample records 800,000 to 1,000,000 distinct CDR3 sequences, roughly 29% being singletons. The sequencing used PBMCs, mostly from graft donor cells, collected 360 days after TCRalphabeta/CD19-depleted stem cell transplant. The receptors stem from a boy less than two years old who had a stem cell transplant for SCID, so the T cells may come from the graft donor.

The table lists this clonotype with a few counts. V is TRBV3-1 and J is TRBJ1-6; D uncertain. The CDR3 length is 15 residues. The germline gives CDR1 LGHDT, CDR2 YNNKEL (reference sequence). Trimming took 2 bases from V and 9 from J, leaving 14 bases between them. The CDR3 region is CASSQNAATSSPLHF. The CDR3 bases are TGTGCCAGCAGCCAAAACGCGGCCACTAGTTCACCCCTCCACTTT.

In its sample, this clonotype was seen a few times. V and J are TRBV5-1 and TRBJ2-5; a possible D gene is TRBD1 (5 bases). In germline, CDR1 is SGHRS, CDR2 YFSETQ. V lost 5 bases to trimming and J lost 3 bases, with 17 bases between them. There are 15 residues in the CDR3. The CDR3 loop reads CASRQSTGSKETQYF. The DNA of the CDR3 is TGCGCCAGCAGACAAAGTACAGGAAGTAAAGAGACCCAGTACTTC.

V usage is TRBV5-1 and J usage is TRBJ2-1; D is possibly TRBD2 (6 bases). This CDR3 spans 15 amino acids. Trimming stripped 7 bases from V and 4 bases from J, with 18 bases between. Germline CDR1 reads SGHRS; CDR2 reads YFSETQ. The CDR3 protein is CASQTGWGTYNEQFF. In DNA, the CDR3 is TGCGCCAGCCAGACCGGCTGGGGGACTTACAATGAGCAGTTCTTC.

The chain combines TRBV12-3 or TRBV12-4 with TRBJ2-7; D is uncertain. The ends were cut back, 6 bases at V and 7 bases at J, with 13 bases in the middle. The CDR3 consists of 12 residues. CDR3 nucleotide sequence: TGTGCCAGCAGCCTGCCTGGTCAGGAGCAGTACTTC. This gives the protein CASSLPGQEQYF.

This chain links TRBV2 with TRBJ2-5, with 7 positions matching TRBD2. Germline V gives CDR1 SNHLY, CDR2 FYNNEI. The CDR3 runs 15 residues. Unmatched junction bases numbered 5, after V lost 2 bases and J lost 2 bases. CDR3 sequence: CASSEPAGDQETQYF. The CDR3 DNA is TGTGCCAGCAGTGAACCTGCGGGGGATCAAGAGACCCAGTACTTC.

DNA of the CDR3: TGTGCCAGCAGCTCAACCCTAGGACAAGAGACCCAGTACTTC. This encodes CASSSTLGQETQYF. The V and J genes are TRBV7-9 and TRBJ2-5; D is ambiguous. Germline CDR1 SEHNR, CDR2 FQNEAQ (reference sequence). With 4 bases removed from V and 2 bases from J, the gap between germline ends came to 11 bases. The CDR3 is made up of 14 amino acids.

The chain recombines TRBV12-3 or TRBV12-4 with TRBJ2-5; weak D call: TRBD2 (5 bases). The CDR3 contains 15 residues. The ends were cut back, 7 bases at V and 4 bases at J, with 19 bases in the middle. The CDR3 DNA reads TGTGCCAGCAACCCATCGCGCCCGGGGAGAGAGACCCAGTACTTC. The encoded protein is CASNPSRPGRETQYF.

This clonotype was seen ten or more times. V usage is TRBV12-3 or TRBV12-4 and J usage is TRBJ2-7; TRBD1 is a possible D gene (5 bases). V dropped 2 bases and J dropped 2 bases, with 10 bases sitting between them. The CDR3 extends over 14 amino acids. The CDR3 nucleotides read TGTGCCAGCAGTTTAATCGACAGAACCTACGAGCAGTACTTC. It encodes CASSLIDRTYEQYF.

A few counts support this clonotype. The chain combines TRBV12-3 or TRBV12-4 with TRBJ1-6, with 8 bases matching TRBD1. V shed 6 bases and J 8 bases; nucleotides not matched to a gene: 6. CDR3 size: 14 residues. CDR3 residues: CASSRQGAYSPLHF. The DNA of the CDR3 is TGTGCCAGCAGCCGTCAGGGGGCATATTCACCCCTCCACTTT.

This clonotype was detected a few times. The rearrangement joins TRBV29-1 to TRBJ2-5; D gene ambiguous. This CDR3 comprises 10 residues. Trimming took 7 bases from V and 5 from J, leaving 8 bases between them. Germline assignment: CDR1 SQVTM and CDR2 ANQGSEA. This chain's CDR3 is CSAGEETQYF. The CDR3 DNA is TGCAGCGCCGGTGAGGAGACCCAGTACTTC.

This clonotype occurred a few times. This chain connects TRBV18 to TRBJ2-3; D may be TRBD2 (5 bases). The germline V gene encodes CDR1 KGHSH and CDR2 LQKENI. This CDR3 is 16 amino acids long. V was shortened by 6 bases and J by 2 bases, with 18 bases between the two germline ends. As DNA, the CDR3 is TGTGCCAGCTCGTTCCTAATGGGCGGACTCACAGATACGCAGTATTTT. It yields the protein CASSFLMGGLTDTQYF.

There are a few counts of this clonotype. Here the CDR3 reads CASSLRLYTEAFF. The CDR3 bases are TGTGCCAGCAGCTTGCGTCTCTACACTGAAGCTTTCTTT. This sequence joins TRBV5-5 and TRBJ1-1, with D unclear. CDR3 length equals 13 residues. Germline CDR1 reads SGHKS; CDR2 reads YYEKEE (reference sequence). The ends were cut back, 1 base at V and 3 bases at J, with 7 bases in the middle.

V is TRBV9 and J is TRBJ2-2; 7 bases are a match to TRBD1. The V and J ends lost 3 bases and 0 bases, in that order; junction bases with no gene match: 5. Germline CDR1 is SGDLS and CDR2 is YYNGEE. The CDR3 loop spans 16 amino acids. The CDR3 region has the DNA TGTGCCAGCAGCGGCGGACAGGCCTCGAACACCGGGGAGCTGTTTTTT. Translation gives CASSGGQASNTGELFF.

V gene TRBV10-2 combines with J gene TRBJ2-3, with 9 bases matching TRBD2. V lost 4 bases and J lost 2; bases outside the gene matches: 7. The CDR3 length is 16 residues. The germline gives CDR1 WSHSY, CDR2 SAAADI. The CDR3 reads CASSVMAGGYTDTQYF. The CDR3, as DNA: TGCGCCAGCAGTGTCATGGCGGGGGGGTACACAGATACGCAGTATTTT.

This clonotype turned up a few times. The chain has TRBV5-5 and TRBJ1-4; no definite D call. The CDR3 extends over 15 amino acids. Trimming removed 0 bases from V and 5 bases from J, with 11 bases in between. Germline V CDR1 and CDR2: SGHKS, YYEKEE (reference sequence). The CDR3: CASSLAWLENEKLFF. CDR3 sequence (DNA): TGTGCCAGCAGCTTGGCGTGGTTAGAGAATGAAAAACTGTTTTTT.

The V gene is TRBV11-1, the J gene TRBJ2-1; TRBD2 aligns across 12 bases. This CDR3 has 21 amino acids. Germline V CDR1 and CDR2: SGHAT, FQDESV (reference sequence). Unmatched junction bases numbered 24, after V lost 5 bases and J lost 7 bases. CDR3 loop: CASSANLGTRFTSGGWNEQFF. CDR3 DNA: TGTGCCAGCAGCGCCAACCTAGGGACGCGGTTCACTAGCGGGGGGTGGAATGAGCAGTTCTTC.

This clonotype was detected many times. The J gene is TRBJ2-3, the V gene TRBV9; D unresolved. The germline V gene has CDR1 SGDLS and CDR2 YYNGEE. There are 14 residues in the CDR3. The V gene lost 2 bases and the J gene lost 2 bases, with 9 bases spanning the gap. The CDR3 DNA follows: TGTGCCAGCAGCGTCGACTGGCCCACAGATACGCAGTATTTT. Its translation is CASSVDWPTDTQYF.

This clonotype turned up a few times. The chain links TRBV4-1 to TRBJ2-3; D not resolved. Germline assignment: CDR1 MGHRA and CDR2 YSYEKL. Trimming took 4 bases from V and 2 from J, leaving 10 bases between them. The CDR3 runs to 14 residues. DNA of the CDR3: TGCGCCAGCAGCCTCCTAGTGTTCACAGATACGCAGTATTTT. Translated, it gives CASSLLVFTDTQYF.

J is TRBJ2-7 and V is TRBV2; tentatively, D is TRBD1 (5 bases). Germline lookup yields CDR1 SNHLY and CDR2 FYNNEI. The V end lost 8 bases, the J end lost 3 bases, and 14 bases lay between the germline ends. This CDR3 region has 13 residues. This chain's CDR3 is CASAQAVLYEQYF. CDR3 coding DNA: TGTGCCAGCGCACAGGCCGTTCTCTACGAGCAGTACTTC.

This clonotype was counted a few times. The chain has TRBV29-1 and TRBJ2-1; perhaps D is TRBD1 or TRBD2 (5 bases each). The germline V gene has CDR1 SQVTM and CDR2 ANQGSEA. Trimming removed 7 bases from V and 9 bases from J, with 19 bases in between. This CDR3 region has 13 residues. CDR3 sequence reads: CSAETSRGGEQFF. The DNA of the CDR3 is TGCAGCGCAGAAACATCCCGGGGCGGTGAGCAGTTCTTC.

In this sample, this clonotype turned up a few times. This chain connects TRBV12-3 or TRBV12-4 to TRBJ2-1; maybe TRBD1 (5 bases). This CDR3 comprises 17 residues. V was clipped by 5 bases and J by 9 bases, with 26 bases between them. CDR3 sequence (DNA): TGTGCCAGCAGTCCTATTCGGCAGGGCCCCCTCCCTCGTGAGCAGTTCTTC. This gives the protein CASSPIRQGPLPREQFF.

V usage is TRBV9 and J usage is TRBJ1-1, with D hard to call. The germline gives CDR1 SGDLS, CDR2 YYNGEE. This CDR3 comprises 14 residues. Between the trimmed V and J ends, which lost 3 bases and 0 bases, there was a span of 9 bases. For the CDR3, the DNA is TGTGCCAGCAGCGATAACGGTTTGAACACTGAAGCTTTCTTT. Translated, it gives CASSDNGLNTEAFF.

This clonotype was detected only once. The chain employs TRBV7-2 and TRBJ2-3; 8 bases agree with TRBD2. The CDR3 is 15 amino acids. J was trimmed by 1 base and V by 8 bases; bases with no gene match: 8. Germline loops: CDR1 SGHTA, CDR2 FQGNSA. The CDR3 spells CASAGRRGGTDTQYF. For the CDR3, the DNA is TGTGCCAGCGCCGGGAGGCGGGGGGGCACAGATACGCAGTATTTT. Filled out from reference TRBV7-2 and TRBJ2-3, the complete variable domain reads GAGVSQSPSNKVTEKGKDVELRCDPISGHTALYWYRQSLGQGLEFLIYFQGNSAPDKSGLPSDRFSAERTGGSVSTLTIQRTQQEDSAVYLCASAGRRGGTDTQYFGPGTRLTVL.

This chain uses TRBV7-2 with TRBJ1-2; a possible D gene is TRBD1 (5 bases). The ends were cut back, 3 bases at V and 5 bases at J, with 19 bases in the middle. This CDR3 spans 16 amino acids. Germline CDR1 is SGHTA and CDR2 is FQGNSA. CDR3 residues: CASSLGGSPTIYGYTF. CDR3 bases: TGTGCCAGCAGCTTGGGGGGATCCCCAACTATTTATGGCTACACCTTC.